The text below deals with one T cell receptor beta chain. Measured with immunoSEQ multiplex PCR; TCRdb has only the in-frame clones, and not every one. The sample contains 12,000 to 15,000 clones, 30% of which appear only once. This sample is drawn from a study of tumour-infiltrating T cells in Burkitt lymphoma. Study-wide context: Overall and progression-free survival were predicted by productive clonality.

This CDR3 spans 17 amino acids. V shed 4 bases, J shed 5 bases, and the junction held 12 bases outside the gene matches. The germline gives CDR1 SGHRS, CDR2 YFSETQ. V and J are TRBV5-1 and TRBJ2-5, with 12 bases that match TRBD1. The receptor comes from a human donor with diffuse large B-cell lymphoma. Sequencing was carried out using tumor tissue. CDR3 residues: CASSTGQGALTRETQYF. The DNA of the CDR3 is TGCGCCAGCAGCACGGGACAGGGGGCCCTAACTCGGGAGACCCAGTACTTC.